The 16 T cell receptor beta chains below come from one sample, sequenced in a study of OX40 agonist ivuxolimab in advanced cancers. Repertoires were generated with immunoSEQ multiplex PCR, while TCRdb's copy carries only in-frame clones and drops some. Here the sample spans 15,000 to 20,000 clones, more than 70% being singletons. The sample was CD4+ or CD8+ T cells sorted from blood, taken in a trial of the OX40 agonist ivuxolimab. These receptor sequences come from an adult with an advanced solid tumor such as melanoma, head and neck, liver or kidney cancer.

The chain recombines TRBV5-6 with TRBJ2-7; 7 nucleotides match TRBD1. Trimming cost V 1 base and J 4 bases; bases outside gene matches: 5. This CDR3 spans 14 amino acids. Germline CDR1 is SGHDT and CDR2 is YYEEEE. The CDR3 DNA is TGTGCCAGCAGCTTGAGGGGGCGGTTTTACGAGCAGTACTTC. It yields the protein CASSLRGRFYEQYF.

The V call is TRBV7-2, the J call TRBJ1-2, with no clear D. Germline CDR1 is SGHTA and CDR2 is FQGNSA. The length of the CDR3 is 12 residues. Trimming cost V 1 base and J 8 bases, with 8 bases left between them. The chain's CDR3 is CASSLGQVGYTF. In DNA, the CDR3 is TGTGCCAGCAGCTTAGGCCAAGTGGGCTACACCTTC.

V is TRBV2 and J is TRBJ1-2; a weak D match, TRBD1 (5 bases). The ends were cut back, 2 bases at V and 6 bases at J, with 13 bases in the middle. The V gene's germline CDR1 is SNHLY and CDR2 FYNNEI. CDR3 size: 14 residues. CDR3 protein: CASSEWQGINGYTF. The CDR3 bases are TGTGCCAGCAGTGAATGGCAGGGCATCAATGGCTACACCTTC.

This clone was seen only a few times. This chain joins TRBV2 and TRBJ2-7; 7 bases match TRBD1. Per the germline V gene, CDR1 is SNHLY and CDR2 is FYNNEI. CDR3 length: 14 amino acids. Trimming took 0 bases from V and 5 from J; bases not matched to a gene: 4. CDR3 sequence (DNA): TGTGCCAGCAGTGAAGCGCAAGGGGGCCACGAGCAGTACTTC. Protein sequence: CASSEAQGGHEQYF.

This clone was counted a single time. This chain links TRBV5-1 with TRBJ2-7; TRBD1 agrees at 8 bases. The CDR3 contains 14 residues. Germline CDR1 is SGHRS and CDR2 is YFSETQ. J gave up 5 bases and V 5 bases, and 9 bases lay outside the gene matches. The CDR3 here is CASRLGQGDDEQYF. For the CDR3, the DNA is TGCGCCAGCAGATTAGGACAGGGTGACGACGAGCAGTACTTC.

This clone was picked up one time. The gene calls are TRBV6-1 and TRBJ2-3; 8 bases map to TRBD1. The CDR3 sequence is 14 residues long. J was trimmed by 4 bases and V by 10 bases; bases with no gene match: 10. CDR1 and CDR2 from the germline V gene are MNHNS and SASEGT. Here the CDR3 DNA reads TGTGCCACCGACAGGGGAAAGGCGGCAGATACGCAGTATTTT. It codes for CATDRGKAADTQYF.

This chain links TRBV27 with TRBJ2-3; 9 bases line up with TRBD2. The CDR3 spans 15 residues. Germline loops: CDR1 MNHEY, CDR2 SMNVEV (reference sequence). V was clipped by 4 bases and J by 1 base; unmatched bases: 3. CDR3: CASSSRTSGTDTQYF. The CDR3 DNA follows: TGTGCCAGCAGTTCTAGGACTAGCGGCACAGATACGCAGTATTTT.

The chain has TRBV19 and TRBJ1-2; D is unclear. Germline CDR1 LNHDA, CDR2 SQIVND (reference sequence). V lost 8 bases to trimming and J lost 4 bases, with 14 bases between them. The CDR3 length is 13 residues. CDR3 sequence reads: CASGGVFGYGYTF. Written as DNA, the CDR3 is TGTGCCAGTGGTGGGGTATTTGGCTATGGCTACACCTTC.

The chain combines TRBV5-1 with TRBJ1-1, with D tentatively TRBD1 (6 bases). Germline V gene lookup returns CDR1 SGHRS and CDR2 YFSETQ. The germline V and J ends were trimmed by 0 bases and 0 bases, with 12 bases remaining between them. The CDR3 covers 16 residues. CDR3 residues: CASSLGSGTLNTEAFF. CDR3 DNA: TGCGCCAGCAGCTTGGGTTCCGGGACACTGAACACTGAAGCTTTCTTT.

As DNA, the CDR3 is TGCGCCAGCAGCTTGGAGGTAGTAGATACGCAGTATTTT. Translation: CASSLEVVDTQYF. This chain uses TRBV5-1 with TRBJ2-3; no clear D gene. CDR3 length equals 13 residues. The V gene lost 0 bases and the J gene lost 5 bases, with 7 bases spanning the gap. Germline CDR1 is SGHRS and CDR2 is YFSETQ.

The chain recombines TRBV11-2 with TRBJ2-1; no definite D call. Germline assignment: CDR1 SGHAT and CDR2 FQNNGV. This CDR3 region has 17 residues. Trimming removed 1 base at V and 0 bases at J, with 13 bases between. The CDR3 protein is CASSLALSLGSYNEQFF. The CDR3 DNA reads TGTGCCAGCAGCTTAGCCCTCAGTCTGGGCTCCTACAATGAGCAGTTCTTC. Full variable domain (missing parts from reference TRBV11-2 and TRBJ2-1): EAGVAQSPRYKIIEKRQSVAFWCNPISGHATLYWYQQILGQGPKLLIQFQNNGVVDDSQLPKDRFSAERLKGVDSTLKIQPAKLEDSAVYLCASSLALSLGSYNEQFFGPGTRLTVL.

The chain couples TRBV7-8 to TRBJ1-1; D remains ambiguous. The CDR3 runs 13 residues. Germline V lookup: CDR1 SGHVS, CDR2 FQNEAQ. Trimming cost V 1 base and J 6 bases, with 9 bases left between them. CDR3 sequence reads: CASSLVSGAEAFF. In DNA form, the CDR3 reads TGTGCCAGCAGCTTAGTTTCGGGAGCTGAAGCTTTCTTT.

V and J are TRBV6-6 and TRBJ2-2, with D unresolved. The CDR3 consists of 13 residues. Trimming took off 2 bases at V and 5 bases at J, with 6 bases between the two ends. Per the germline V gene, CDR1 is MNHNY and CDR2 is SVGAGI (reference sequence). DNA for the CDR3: TGTGCCAGCAGTTACATCGGTACCGGGGAGCTGTTTTTT. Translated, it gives CASSYIGTGELFF.

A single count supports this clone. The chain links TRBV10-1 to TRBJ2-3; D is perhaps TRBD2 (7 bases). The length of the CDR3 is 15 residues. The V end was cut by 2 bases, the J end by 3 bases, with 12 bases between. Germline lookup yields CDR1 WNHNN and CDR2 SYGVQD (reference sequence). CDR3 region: CASSEGGARTDTQYF. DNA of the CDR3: TGCGCCAGCAGTGAGGGGGGGGCGCGGACAGATACGCAGTATTTT.

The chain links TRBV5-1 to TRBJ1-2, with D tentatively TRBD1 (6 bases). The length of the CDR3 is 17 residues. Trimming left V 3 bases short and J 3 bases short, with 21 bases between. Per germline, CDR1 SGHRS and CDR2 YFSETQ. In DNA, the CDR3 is TGCGCCAGCAGCTACGGACAGATAACTATGGAAGACTATGGCTACACCTTC. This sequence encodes CASSYGQITMEDYGYTF. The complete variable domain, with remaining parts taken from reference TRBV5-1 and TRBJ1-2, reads KAGVTQTPRYLIKTRGQQVTLSCSPISGHRSVSWYQQTPGQGLQFLFEYFSETQRNKGNFPGRFSGRQFSNSRSEMNVSTLELGDSALYLCASSYGQITMEDYGYTFGSGTRLTVV.

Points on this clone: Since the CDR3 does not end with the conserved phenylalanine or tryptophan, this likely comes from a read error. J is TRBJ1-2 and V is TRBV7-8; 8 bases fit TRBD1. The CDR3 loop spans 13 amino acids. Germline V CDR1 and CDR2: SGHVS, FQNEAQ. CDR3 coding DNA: TGTGTCAGCAGCGTCGACAGGGGAGGCTCCTACACCCTC. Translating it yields CVSSVDRGGSYTL.